This is a list of T cell receptor beta chains from one sample in a study of blood T cells in healthy people across ages. TCRdb used MiXCR to reprocess the 5' RACE reads, holding one entry per CDR3 protein. The sample yields more than 550,000 distinct CDR3 sequences, 20% to 25% seen once. The sequenced sample consisted of blood. The receptors derive from a man between 65 and 80 years old in good health. The CDR3 runs from the conserved cysteine through the conserved F or W. A D gene is named only where the DNA matches it firmly. Not every row has a clone size; where given, it reads once, few, many or a size class.

d_call j_call v_call clone_size cdr3_aa cdr3_nt
. TRBJ2-5 TRBV7-2 . CASSLAASRNQETQYF TGTGCCAGCAGCTTAGCGGCCAGCAGGAACCAAGAGACCCAGTACTTC
. TRBJ1-2 TRBV7-6 few CASSLARFGGAGYTF TGTGCCAGCAGCTTAGCGCGGTTTGGGGGAGCTGGCTACACCTTC
TRBD2 TRBJ2-5 TRBV20-1 many CSARGGETQYF TGCAGTGCGCGGGGGGGTGAGACCCAGTACTTC
TRBD2 TRBJ2-7 TRBV5-1 . CASRRAGGWESYEQYF TGCGCCAGCAGACGAGCGGGGGGTTGGGAATCCTACGAGCAGTACTTC
. TRBJ2-5 TRBV5-1 . CASSLRGGYETQYF TGCGCCAGCAGCTTGAGAGGGGGGTACGAGACCCAGTACTTC
TRBD1 TRBJ1-4 TRBV6-6 . CASSYGPGGTGEKLFF TGTGCCAGCAGTTACGGCCCAGGGGGGACTGGAGAAAAACTGTTTTTT
TRBD2 TRBJ2-2 TRBV6-1 few CASRETSGRSTGELFF TGTGCCAGCAGGGAGACTAGCGGGAGATCGACCGGGGAGCTGTTTTTT
. TRBJ2-1 TRBV9 many CASSVEVGGYNEQFF TGTGCCAGCAGCGTAGAGGTTGGGGGATACAATGAGCAGTTCTTC
. TRBJ2-3 TRBV6-4 . CASSVGWTDTQYF TGTGCCAGCAGTGTCGGTTGGACAGATACGCAGTATTTT
. TRBJ1-6 TRBV7-3 . CASSLRGVDSPLHF TGTGCCAGCAGCTTAAGGGGCGTTGATTCACCCCTCCACTTT
TRBD2 TRBJ2-1 TRBV3-1 few CASSQGMRGAAPNEQFF TGTGCCAGCAGCCAGGGTATGCGGGGGGCCGCGCCCAATGAGCAGTTCTTC
. TRBJ2-7 TRBV5-5 . CASSPGWAFSYEQYF TGTGCCAGCAGCCCCGGCTGGGCGTTCTCCTACGAGCAGTACTTC
. TRBJ2-1 TRBV15 few CATRRPGSYNEQFF TGTGCCACCAGGAGGCCAGGGTCCTACAATGAGCAGTTCTTC
. TRBJ2-1 TRBV29-1 many CSARIGKGFHEQFF TGCAGCGCTAGAATCGGTAAGGGGTTCCATGAGCAGTTCTTC
TRBD1 TRBJ2-1 TRBV10-3 . CAIAGQGTNEQFF TGTGCCATCGCTGGACAGGGGACGAATGAGCAGTTCTTC
TRBD1 TRBJ2-2 TRBV11-3 . CASSRRTGNTGELFF TGTGCCAGCAGCCGGAGGACAGGGAACACCGGGGAGCTGTTTTTT
. TRBJ2-1 TRBV18 . CASSPTGPKETQFF TGTGCCAGCTCACCTACAGGTCCAAAAGAGACCCAGTTCTTC
TRBD2 TRBJ2-3 TRBV10-3 few CAISPGTSGSGDTQYF TGTGCCATCAGCCCTGGGACTAGCGGGAGTGGAGATACGCAGTATTTT
TRBD1 TRBJ1-2 TRBV15 few CATSRDRVASYGYTF TGTGCCACCAGCAGGGACAGGGTGGCGAGCTATGGCTACACCTTC
. TRBJ1-4 TRBV7-9 . CASSSPPATNEKLFF TGTGCCAGCAGCTCCCCTCCTGCAACTAATGAAAAACTGTTTTTT
TRBD1 TRBJ1-1 TRBV7-2 . CASSARTGILEAFF TGTGCCAGCAGCGCGCGGACAGGGATTCTTGAAGCTTTCTTT
TRBD2 TRBJ2-5 TRBV10-3 . CAISAASGQETQYF TGTGCCATCAGCGCTGCTAGCGGACAAGAGACCCAGTACTTC
TRBD1 TRBJ2-5 TRBV2 . CASSVGTGGETQYF TGTGCCAGCAGTGTTGGGACAGGGGGCGAGACCCAGTACTTC
. TRBJ1-4 TRBV20-1 few CSARENADFGEKLFF TGCAGTGCTAGAGAAAACGCAGACTTTGGGGAAAAACTGTTTTTT
TRBD2 TRBJ2-1 TRBV12-3/TRBV12-4 . CASSPLAGEYNEQFF TGTGCCAGCAGTCCCCTAGCGGGGGAATACAATGAGCAGTTCTTC
. TRBJ1-2 TRBV29-1 . CSVGIGGPANYGYTF TGCAGCGTTGGTATTGGGGGCCCCGCCAACTATGGCTACACCTTC
TRBD1 TRBJ1-4 TRBV5-1 . CASSFTGGDEKLFF TGCGCCAGCAGCTTTACAGGGGGCGATGAAAAACTGTTTTTT
. TRBJ2-3 TRBV29-1 . CSVEGLGGNTDTQYF TGCAGCGTTGAAGGGCTAGGGGGGAACACAGATACGCAGTATTTT
. TRBJ1-5 TRBV20-1 . CSTGRRYSNQPQHF TGCAGTACTGGCAGGAGATATAGCAATCAGCCCCAGCATTTT
TRBD2 TRBJ2-2 TRBV6-6 few CACSGRGDTGELFF TGTGCCTGCAGCGGGAGGGGAGACACCGGGGAGCTGTTTTTT
. TRBJ1-6 TRBV4-1 few CASSQGALRVMSLHF TGCGCCAGCAGCCAAGGGGCCCTCAGGGTGATGTCCCTCCACTTT
TRBD1 TRBJ2-2 TRBV12-3/TRBV12-4 many CASSRDRANTGELFF TGTGCCAGCAGTAGAGACAGGGCGAACACCGGGGAGCTGTTTTTT
. TRBJ2-5 TRBV2 few CASTTGFQETQYF TGTGCCAGCACCACAGGGTTCCAAGAGACCCAGTACTTC
. TRBJ1-4 TRBV6-5 many CASSYTTNEKLFF TGTGCCAGCAGTTATACAACTAATGAAAAACTGTTTTTT
TRBD2 TRBJ2-3 TRBV20-1 few CSARGRLAPTDTQYF TGCAGTGCTAGAGGGCGACTAGCTCCCACAGATACGCAGTATTTT
. TRBJ1-1 TRBV25-1 . CASSEDQGNTEAFF TGTGCCAGCAGTGAAGACCAGGGTAACACTGAAGCTTTCTTT
TRBD1 TRBJ1-1 TRBV5-1 . CASSLEFGQGAGTEAFF TGCGCCAGCAGCTTGGAATTCGGACAGGGGGCGGGCACTGAAGCTTTCTTT
TRBD2 TRBJ2-1 TRBV27 few CASSLASGALFNEQFF TGTGCCAGCAGTTTAGCTAGCGGGGCCCTTTTTAATGAGCAGTTCTTC
TRBD2 TRBJ2-1 TRBV4-3 . CASSQDIGGRAIEQFF TGCGCCAGCAGCCAAGATATTGGCGGGAGGGCCATTGAGCAGTTCTTC
. TRBJ2-5 TRBV28 few CASSENSGGETQYF TGTGCCAGCAGTGAAAATAGTGGTGGGGAGACCCAGTACTTC
. TRBJ2-6 TRBV7-2 few CASSLWESGANVLTF TGTGCCAGCAGCTTGTGGGAATCTGGGGCCAACGTCCTGACTTTC
TRBD2 TRBJ2-3 TRBV4-2 . CASSQEDRLAPFDDTQYF TGTGCCAGCAGCCAAGAAGACCGACTAGCTCCCTTTGACGATACGCAGTATTTT
. TRBJ2-2 TRBV18 few CASSQEPNTGELFF TGTGCCAGCTCACAGGAACCGAACACCGGGGAGCTGTTTTTT
TRBD1 TRBJ2-5 TRBV10-3 few CAISVLDRVGSETQYF TGTGCCATCAGTGTTCTCGACAGGGTTGGATCGGAGACCCAGTACTTC
TRBD1 TRBJ1-2 TRBV3-1 . CASSARQGANYGYTF TGTGCCAGCAGCGCCCGACAGGGAGCTAACTATGGCTACACCTTC
TRBD2 TRBJ2-5 TRBV20-1 . CSARRGGETQYF TGCAGTGCTAGGCGCGGGGGGGAGACCCAGTACTTC
. TRBJ2-1 TRBV19 . CASSISDRFHNEQFF TGTGCCAGTAGTATATCGGACAGATTCCACAATGAGCAGTTCTTC
TRBD1 TRBJ1-1 TRBV12-3/TRBV12-4 few CASSFRTGTEAFF TGTGCCAGCAGTTTTCGGACAGGGACTGAAGCTTTCTTT
. TRBJ2-1 TRBV7-2 many CASNPGGRGTSGYYNEQFF TGTGCCAGCAACCCAGGGGGGAGGGGAACTAGCGGTTACTACAATGAGCAGTTCTTC
. TRBJ2-3 TRBV7-6 . CASAQGSSGPSTDTQYF TGTGCCAGCGCCCAAGGGAGCAGCGGGCCTAGCACAGATACGCAGTATTTT
TRBD1 TRBJ1-6 TRBV20-1 few CSARDWLAGGGNSPLHF TGCAGTGCTAGAGATTGGTTGGCAGGGGGCGGGAATTCACCCCTCCACTTT
. TRBJ2-1 TRBV9 . CASSVAFRINSFDEQFF TGTGCCAGCAGCGTAGCCTTCCGGATTAACAGCTTCGATGAGCAGTTCTTC
TRBD2 TRBJ2-2 TRBV11-2 many CASSLRWGGTGELFF TGTGCCAGCAGCTTACGGTGGGGGGGGACCGGGGAGCTGTTTTTT